A single sample is the source of the 13 T cell receptor beta chains below, sequenced in a study of shared clonotypes between healthy human individuals. TCRdb's copy holds only in-frame clones and misses some; the assay was immunoSEQ multiplex PCR. This sample carries some 2,500,000 clones, over 85% of them seen once, and the ten largest clones take around 0.37%. The specimen sequenced was naive CD4+ T cells from PBMCs. Described subset: CD45RA+ positively selected. The receptors stem from a young man in good health. Some clones in this sample may be carry-over from other donors' samples.

The chain combines TRBV7-8 with TRBJ1-5; a possible D gene is TRBD1 (6 bases). Germline CDR1 is SGHVS and CDR2 is FQNEAQ. The CDR3 has 15 residues. The V and J ends lost 5 bases and 0 bases respectively, with 11 bases between them. In DNA, the CDR3 is TGTGCCAGCAGCCGTCAGGGGCCTAGCAATCAGCCCCAGCATTTT. As protein: CASSRQGPSNQPQHF.

V is TRBV2 and J is TRBJ2-1; 9 positions match TRBD2. Germline lookup yields CDR1 SNHLY and CDR2 FYNNEI. J gave up 0 bases and V 3 bases, and 12 bases lay outside the gene matches. This CDR3 has 19 residues. The DNA for the CDR3 is TGTGCCAGCAGTGAGGCGGGAGGGATCCTAACTTTCTCCTACAATGAGCAGTTCTTC. Amino acid sequence: CASSEAGGILTFSYNEQFF.

The chain uses TRBV7-2 and TRBJ2-7; D perhaps matches TRBD1 (9 bases). This CDR3 is built from 16 residues. V shed 5 bases and J shed 4 bases, with 21 bases lying between them. Germline V gene sequence: CDR1 SGHTA, CDR2 FQGNSA. The CDR3 nucleotides read TGTGCCAGCAGCCGGGGGGGGACAGGGTCCATTTACGAGCAGTACTTC. It is translated as CASSRGGTGSIYEQYF.

The V gene is TRBV9, the J gene TRBJ1-2; D is uncertain. In germline, CDR1 is SGDLS, CDR2 YYNGEE. CDR3 length: 15 residues. V gave up 0 bases and J gave up 0 bases, with 9 bases separating them. In nucleotides, the CDR3 is TGTGCCAGCAGCGTAGCAGAGGGAGCTAACTATGGCTACACCTTC. Translated, it gives CASSVAEGANYGYTF.

This sequence joins TRBV15 and TRBJ2-1; D perhaps matches TRBD1 (5 bases). This CDR3 is 12 amino acids long. Trimming pared 0 bases from V and 16 bases from J, leaving 13 bases between. Germline-derived CDR1 and CDR2 are LNHNV and YYDKDF (reference sequence). Here the CDR3 DNA reads TGTGCCACCAGCAGAGATCAAGGGGCCATTTTCTTC. Its protein is CATSRDQGAIFF.

J is TRBJ2-2 and V is TRBV5-1; 9 nucleotides line up with TRBD1. The CDR3 spans 16 residues. The ends lost 4 bases at V and 6 bases at J; junction bases unmatched: 10. The germline V gene encodes CDR1 SGHRS and CDR2 YFSETQ. The CDR3 region is CASSDQAGTGPGELFF. The DNA for the CDR3 is TGCGCCAGCAGCGACCAAGCCGGGACAGGGCCCGGGGAGCTGTTTTTT.

In regard to this clone: Other nucleotide sequences from this sample produce the same CDR3. This rearrangement joins TRBV25-1 to TRBJ2-5, with 11 nucleotides matching TRBD1. Germline V lookup: CDR1 MGHDK, CDR2 SYGVNS. CDR3 length: 15 residues. The V gene end was trimmed by 3 bases and the J gene end by 4 bases; junction bases not matched to a gene: 4. The CDR3 loop reads CASSDPGQGGETQYF. The CDR3 DNA reads as TGTGCCAGCAGTGACCCGGGACAGGGGGGAGAGACCCAGTACTTC.

This chain links TRBV28 with TRBJ2-1, with 7 nucleotides matching TRBD1. After removal of 11 bases from V and 2 bases from J, the junction contained 3 bases not matched to a gene. The CDR3 runs 12 residues. Germline values: CDR1 MDHEN, CDR2 SYDVKM. The CDR3 region has the DNA TGTGCCGTACAGGGGACCTACAATGAGCAGTTCTTC. This sequence encodes CAVQGTYNEQFF.

The V gene is TRBV18, the J gene TRBJ1-3; no clear D gene. Trimming pared 5 bases from V and 11 bases from J, leaving 22 bases between. CDR1 and CDR2 from the germline V gene are KGHSH and LQKENI. The CDR3 is 15 amino acids. The CDR3 reads CASSDPWSPFPSIYF. The CDR3 DNA follows: TGTGCCAGCTCAGACCCATGGTCCCCCTTCCCGTCCATATATTTT.

CDR3 bases: TGTGCCAGCAGTGAAGCTGCAGACTACTACGAGCAGTACTTC. It translates to CASSEAADYYEQYF. The gene calls are TRBV6-1 and TRBJ2-7, with a possible D match to TRBD2 (5 bases). The V gene lost 0 bases and the J gene lost 3 bases, with 9 bases spanning the gap. The CDR3 is 14 amino acids. Germline V gives CDR1 MNHNS, CDR2 SASEGT.

The chain carries TRBV15 and TRBJ1-5, with a possible D match to TRBD1 (5 bases). With 8 bases removed from V and 6 bases from J, the gap between germline ends came to 20 bases. The germline gives CDR1 LNHNV, CDR2 YYDKDF (reference sequence). This CDR3 comprises 15 residues. CDR3 loop: CATLASRVPTQPQHF. The CDR3 coding sequence is TGTGCCACCTTAGCGTCCAGGGTTCCTACTCAGCCCCAGCATTTT.

The chain employs TRBV19 and TRBJ1-5; D remains unclear. V lost 7 bases to trimming and J lost 0 bases, with 4 bases between them. The CDR3 is made up of 12 amino acids. Germline lookup yields CDR1 LNHDA and CDR2 SQIVND (reference sequence). CDR3: CASTGSNQPQHF. The DNA for the CDR3 is TGTGCCAGTACGGGTAGCAATCAGCCCCAGCATTTT.

V gene TRBV7-7 combines with J gene TRBJ2-7; TRBD2 aligns across 7 bases. The ends lost 2 bases at V and 3 bases at J; junction bases unmatched: 7. This CDR3 contains 15 residues. CDR1 is SSHAT and CDR2 is FNYEAQ in the germline V gene (reference sequence). The CDR3 is CASSLSLGGDYEQYF. The CDR3 nucleotides are TGTGCCAGCAGCTTATCGTTGGGAGGGGACTACGAGCAGTACTTC. Full variable domain (remainder filled in from reference TRBV7-7 and TRBJ2-7): GAGVSQSPRYKVTKRGQDVTLRCDPISSHATLYWYQQALGQGPEFLTYFNYEAQPDKSGLPSDRFSAERPEGSISTLTIQRTEQRDSAMYRCASSLSLGGDYEQYFGPGTRLTVT.